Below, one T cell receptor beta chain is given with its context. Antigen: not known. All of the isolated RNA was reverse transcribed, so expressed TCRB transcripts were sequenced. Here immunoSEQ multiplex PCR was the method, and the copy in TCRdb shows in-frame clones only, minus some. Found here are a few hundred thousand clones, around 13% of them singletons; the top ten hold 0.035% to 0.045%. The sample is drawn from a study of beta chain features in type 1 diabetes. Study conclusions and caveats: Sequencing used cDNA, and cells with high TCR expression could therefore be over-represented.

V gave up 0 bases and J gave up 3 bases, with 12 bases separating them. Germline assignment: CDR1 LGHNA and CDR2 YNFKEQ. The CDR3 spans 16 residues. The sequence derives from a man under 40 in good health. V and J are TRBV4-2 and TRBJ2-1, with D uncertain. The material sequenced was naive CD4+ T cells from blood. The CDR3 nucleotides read TGTGCCAGCAGCCAAGACGGTCGGGCTAGCTACAATGAGCAGTTCTTC. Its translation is CASSQDGRASYNEQFF.